The present entry profiles one TCR beta chain with its context. This clonotype was counted between two and nine times. The antigen it recognizes is unknown. No base quality values were provided; no much bigger clone lies one nucleotide off. The data belong to a study of CD8+CD57+ T cells in acquired aplastic anemia listed by TCRdb under 2018. Background on the whole study: Extracted DNA from sorted CD4+ and CD8+ cells averaged approximately 3 ug, ranging from roughly 0.19 to 27.4 ug. An average of approximately 9.8 million reads for CD4+ cells and 11 million or so reads for CD8+ cells was obtained from healthy donor samples.

As encoded in the germline V gene (reference sequence), CDR1 is LGHDT while CDR2 is YNNKEL. V loses 6 bases at its end and J loses 7 bases; junction bases beyond the gene matches: 7. CDR3 length: 15 amino acids, cysteine to phenylalanine. Just the 45-base CDR3 DNA is kept, in frame starting at base 1. Genomic DNA was used as template for profiling of TCR beta VDJ combinations and CDR3 sequences. TCR repertoire sequencing was run on an Illumina HiSeq 2000. The authors processed their data as follows. TRBV/TRBJ rearrangement plots, CDR3 size and DJ length profiles, and Simpson's diversity index were used to evaluate the repertoires. The most abundant DNA sequence in the deep sequencing data was defined as the immunodominant clone. CDR3 amino acid sequences were checked for sharing across subjects and were also compared against the VDJdb database and published repertoires. Using fastp at Q25 and MiXCR, TCRdb reprocessed the public reads and kept productive beta chains. Identical CDR3 protein sequences are pooled into one entry, listed with their most common genes and DNA. TCRdb, not the original authors, processed these V and J calls. The sample table lists some 190,000 distinct CDR3 sequences, 40% to 50% of them with a count of one. About 2.9% of the sample goes to the ten largest clones.

In the study, sorted CD4+ and CD8+ blood T cells from patients with severe aplastic anemia and from healthy subjects underwent deep sequencing of TCR repertoires. Ficoll-Paque density gradient centrifugation was used to isolate peripheral blood mononuclear cells. CD4+ and CD8+ T cells were sorted by FACS or magnetic beads before DNA extraction. Study-level results and caveats: Around 30 CD8+ CDR3 sequences were found in both patients and controls but appeared to be highly expressed in patients and within the immunodominant clones of the patients. No significant difference in CD8+ Simpson's diversity was found between patients and healthy controls (P=0.060).

Material for sequencing was sorted CD4+, CD8+, or CD8+CD57+ T cells (not recorded which) from PBMCs. Recombination joined TRBV3-1 with TRBJ2-1; 12 middle bases align to TRBD2. The TCR sequence derives from a human donor in good health. The DNA is TGTGCCAGCAGACAACTAGCGGGAGGTCGTAATGAGCAGTTCTTC. This yields the protein CASRQLAGGRNEQFF.